These 26 T cell receptor beta chains came from one sample sequenced in a study of T cells in localized non-small cell lung cancer. The method was immunoSEQ multiplex PCR; TCRdb's version includes in-frame clones alone and lacks a portion of them. The sample holds fewer than 90,000 clones; 80% are singletons and the top ten take over 15%. Sequences were derived from PBMCs, sampled before any cancer treatment. These TCRs come from a man between 40 and 70 years old with stage II squamous cell lung carcinoma.

V and J are TRBV18 and TRBJ1-5; D gene unclear. Germline CDR1 reads KGHSH; CDR2 reads LQKENI. The V end lost 5 bases, the J end lost 0 bases, and 11 bases lay between the germline ends. The CDR3 loop spans 15 amino acids. Written as DNA, the CDR3 is TGTGCCAGCTCATCTACAGCCTTTAGCAATCAGCCCCAGCATTTT. It yields the protein CASSSTAFSNQPQHF.

The J gene is TRBJ1-1, the V gene TRBV6-6; D is possibly TRBD1 (5 bases). CDR3 length: 13 amino acids. Trimming took off 5 bases at V and 0 bases at J, with 7 bases between the two ends. Germline V CDR1 and CDR2: MNHNY, SVGAGI (reference sequence). In nucleotides, the CDR3 is TGTGCCAGCAGTGGGGCCATGAACACTGAAGCTTTCTTT. It is translated as CASSGAMNTEAFF.

V usage is TRBV7-9 and J usage is TRBJ2-5; 8 bases agree with TRBD1. After removal of 4 bases from V and 2 bases from J, the junction contained 9 bases not matched to a gene. The CDR3 totals 16 residues. CDR1 and CDR2 from the germline V gene are SEHNR and FQNEAQ (reference sequence). The CDR3 nucleotides are TGTGCCAGCAGCTGGGGGACAGGAGGGGGACAAGAGACCCAGTACTTC. Protein: CASSWGTGGGQETQYF. The entire variable domain, with the rest obtained from reference TRBV7-9 and TRBJ2-5, is as follows: DTGVSQNPRHKITKRGQNVTFRCDPISEHNRLYWYRQTLGQGPEFLTYFQNEAQLEKSRLLSDRFSAERPKGSFSTLEIQRTEQGDSAMYLCASSWGTGGGQETQYFGPGTRLLVL.

The chain has TRBV28 and TRBJ2-2, with 12 bases identical to TRBD2. This CDR3 has 17 residues. The germline gives CDR1 MDHEN, CDR2 SYDVKM. Losses at the gene ends were 3 bases for V and 7 bases for J; bases not matched to a gene: 9. The CDR3 nucleotides are TGTGCCAGCAGTTTCCCCCTCGCTAGCGGGAGGGGCGGGGAGCTGTTTTTT. Protein sequence: CASSFPLASGRGGELFF.

V gene TRBV6-5 combines with J gene TRBJ2-3, with D possibly TRBD1 on 6 matching bases. Germline values: CDR1 MNHEY, CDR2 SVGAGI. Trimming left V 6 bases short and J 6 bases short, with 16 bases between. This CDR3 region has 14 residues. This chain's CDR3 is CASRIDRRPDTQYF. The CDR3 DNA is TGTGCCAGCAGGATTGACAGGCGTCCGGATACGCAGTATTTT.

The chain recombines TRBV5-1 with TRBJ2-3; tentative D call: TRBD1 (5 bases). V was clipped by 0 bases and J by 2 bases, with 7 bases between them. From germline, CDR1 is SGHRS and CDR2 YFSETQ. The CDR3 is 14 residues long. The chain's CDR3 is CASSLGQSTDTQYF. The CDR3 bases are TGCGCCAGCAGCTTGGGACAGTCCACAGATACGCAGTATTTT.

V usage is TRBV21-1 and J usage is TRBJ2-2; the table's D gene call, TRBD1, was not cross checked with the DNA. TRBV21-1 is marked as a pseudogene. CDR3 length: 17 residues. The CDR3 protein is CASYPRRGHTNTGELFF. The DNA for the CDR3 is TGTGCCTCCTATCCGCGCCGGGGACACACGAACACCGGGGAGCTGTTTTTT.

The chain has TRBV4-1 and TRBJ1-1; tentatively, D is TRBD1 (6 bases). Per the germline V gene, CDR1 is MGHRA and CDR2 is YSYEKL. The CDR3 is made up of 16 amino acids. V lost 1 base and J lost 5, with 17 bases in between. For the CDR3, the DNA is TGCGCCAGCAGCCAAGCCGCAGGGGTGGGGGGTACTGAAGCTTTCTTT. It specifies CASSQAAGVGGTEAFF.

This clone has only one observation. V gene TRBV7-2 combines with J gene TRBJ1-1, with D possibly matching TRBD1 (5 bases). Germline CDR1 SGHTA, CDR2 FQGNSA. Deletions cut 3 bases from V and 6 bases from J, with 17 bases between. This CDR3 is built from 15 residues. The CDR3 region is CASSLGLTPRPEAFF. CDR3 sequence (DNA): TGTGCCAGCAGCTTGGGGCTCACTCCAAGGCCTGAAGCTTTCTTT.

In its sample, this clone was seen a few times. V usage is TRBV28 and J usage is TRBJ1-1, with D maybe TRBD1 (5 bases). The length of the CDR3 is 16 residues. V lost 3 bases, J lost 0 bases, and 14 bases lay in between. Germline V lookup: CDR1 MDHEN, CDR2 SYDVKM. The CDR3 loop reads CASSFLGGTMNTEAFF. The CDR3 bases are TGTGCCAGCAGTTTCCTGGGGGGGACCATGAACACTGAAGCTTTCTTT.

V is TRBV4-3 and J is TRBJ2-1; 8 bases agree with TRBD1. Trimming cost V 3 bases and J 0 bases; bases outside gene matches: 1. The CDR3 contains 15 residues. CDR1 and CDR2 (germline): LGHNA, YSLEER. Written as DNA, the CDR3 is TGCGCCAGCAGCCAGGGACAGGTCTCCTACAATGAGCAGTTCTTC. This encodes CASSQGQVSYNEQFF.

The chain couples TRBV2 to TRBJ2-5, with 11 bases that match TRBD2. Germline trimming cut 7 bases from V and 4 bases from J; bases unmatched to any gene: 8. Germline CDR1 SNHLY, CDR2 FYNNEI. The CDR3 runs 15 residues. This CDR3 is CASTIAGLAGETQYF. The CDR3 nucleotides read TGTGCCAGCACCATAGCTGGACTAGCGGGAGAGACCCAGTACTTC.

This chain links TRBV30 with TRBJ1-2, with D possibly TRBD1 on 5 matching bases. V was cut by 3 bases and J by 1 base, with 9 bases left in between. The CDR3 is 13 residues long. The V gene's germline CDR1 is GTSNPN and CDR2 SVGIG (reference sequence). CDR3: CAWSRQINYGYTF. CDR3 DNA: TGTGCCTGGAGCCGACAGATTAACTATGGCTACACCTTC. Full variable domain (outside the CDR3, taken from reference TRBV30 and TRBJ1-2): SQTIHQWPATLVQPVGSPLSLECTVEGTSNPNLYWYRQAAGRGLQLLFYSVGIGQISSEVPQNLSASRPQDRQFILSSKKLLLSDSGFYLCAWSRQINYGYTFGSGTRLTVV.

This clone was observed a handful of times. The chain employs TRBV9 and TRBJ1-2, with D possibly being TRBD1 (6 bases). V lost 0 bases and J lost 2, with 11 bases in between. Germline V gene sequence: CDR1 SGDLS, CDR2 YYNGEE. This CDR3 contains 15 residues. This CDR3 reads CASSVDPGVNYGYTF. DNA for the CDR3: TGTGCCAGCAGCGTAGATCCAGGGGTGAACTATGGCTACACCTTC.

V is TRBV10-3 and J is TRBJ2-1; perhaps TRBD2 as D (5 bases). V gave up 2 bases and J gave up 0 bases, with 8 bases separating them. Germline V CDR1 and CDR2: ENHRY, SYGVKD. This CDR3 has 15 residues. In DNA, the CDR3 is TGTGCCATCAGTGAGGGACTTTACTCCTACAATGAGCAGTTCTTC. It encodes CAISEGLYSYNEQFF.

A word on this clone: Additional DNA sequences in this sample encode the identical CDR3. The chain is built from TRBV11-2 and TRBJ1-1; D unclear. The CDR3 loop spans 13 amino acids. V lost 0 bases and J lost 8, with 10 bases in between. Germline V lookup: CDR1 SGHAT, CDR2 FQNNGV. CDR3 bases: TGTGCCAGCAGCTTAGATATAAGGAGAGAAGCTTTCTTT. It encodes CASSLDIRREAFF. The whole variable domain, remainder taken from reference TRBV11-2 and TRBJ1-1, is EAGVAQSPRYKIIEKRQSVAFWCNPISGHATLYWYQQILGQGPKLLIQFQNNGVVDDSQLPKDRFSAERLKGVDSTLKIQPAKLEDSAVYLCASSLDIRREAFFGQGTRLTVV.

This clone was found once. The J gene is TRBJ1-2, the V gene TRBV30; D uncertain. Germline V gene lookup returns CDR1 GTSNPN and CDR2 SVGIG (reference sequence). V dropped 6 bases and J dropped 8 bases, with 16 bases sitting between them. This CDR3 spans 12 amino acids. CDR3 in amino acids: CACSSDLHGYTF. In nucleotides, the CDR3 is TGTGCCTGCTCCTCAGATCTTCACGGCTACACCTTC.

V and J are TRBV6-6 and TRBJ1-2; TRBD1 matches at 10 bases. V shed 5 bases and J 5 bases; nucleotides not matched to a gene: 5. Germline V gives CDR1 MNHNY, CDR2 SVGAGI (reference sequence). The CDR3 is made up of 14 amino acids. CDR3 in amino acids: CASSGPGQGYGYTF. CDR3 in DNA: TGTGCCAGCAGTGGACCGGGACAGGGGTATGGCTACACCTTC.

This clone was seen a few times. The chain's CDR3 is CASSLGANTEAFF. CDR3 DNA sequence: TGTGCCAGCAGCTTGGGGGCTAACACTGAAGCTTTCTTT. The rearrangement links TRBV5-4 to TRBJ1-1; no firm D call. CDR3 length equals 13 residues. Between the trimmed V and J ends, which lost 0 bases and 2 bases, there was a span of 5 bases. Germline values: CDR1 SGHNT, CDR2 YYREEE (reference sequence).

This clone showed up just once. The chain employs TRBV28 and TRBJ1-2, with a weak D call TRBD1 (6 bases). With 10 bases removed from V and 1 base from J, the gap between germline ends came to 10 bases. Per germline, CDR1 MDHEN and CDR2 SYDVKM. This CDR3 has 12 residues. Written as DNA, the CDR3 is TGTGCCACCTCAGGGGTTAACTATGGCTACACCTTC. Protein sequence: CATSGVNYGYTF.

The J gene is TRBJ2-1, the V gene TRBV5-4; 9 bases are a match to TRBD1. J gave up 5 bases and V 5 bases, and 8 bases lay outside the gene matches. This CDR3 has 15 residues. Germline CDR1 reads SGHNT; CDR2 reads YYREEE (reference sequence). CDR3 protein: CASRLPGQGHNEQFF. CDR3 in DNA: TGTGCCAGCAGACTACCGGGACAGGGACACAATGAGCAGTTCTTC.

This clone was detected only once. The rearrangement links TRBV7-2 to TRBJ2-1, with TRBD1 matching over 11 bases. CDR1 and CDR2 (germline): SGHTA, FQGNSA. CDR3 length equals 15 residues. V dropped 5 bases and J dropped 6; count of bases not matched to a gene: 6. CDR3 coding DNA: TGTGCCAGCAGCCCTGGGACAGGGGGTCCCAATGAGCAGTTCTTC. Translation gives CASSPGTGGPNEQFF.

This chain connects TRBV7-6 to TRBJ2-3; D unresolved. The ends were cut back, 2 bases at V and 0 bases at J, with 3 bases in the middle. CDR1 and CDR2 from the germline V gene are SGHVS and FNYEAQ. The CDR3 has 13 amino acids. The CDR3 sequence is CASSLYSTDTQYF. DNA for the CDR3: TGTGCCAGCAGCTTATATAGCACAGATACGCAGTATTTT.

This clone was seen only a few times. The CDR3 coding sequence is TGCGCCAGCAGCTTGCGTTTAGGCGGGGCGCCCGGGGATGAGCAGTTCTTC. Translating gives CASSLRLGGAPGDEQFF. V gene TRBV5-1 combines with J gene TRBJ2-1, with a tentative D call TRBD2 (6 bases). The CDR3 is 17 amino acids. Germline CDR1 SGHRS, CDR2 YFSETQ. V gave up 1 base and J gave up 8 bases, with 22 bases separating them.

The chain is built from TRBV27 and TRBJ2-1; D gene unclear. Germline CDR1 reads MNHEY; CDR2 reads SMNVEV (reference sequence). Trimming removed 6 bases at V and 0 bases at J, with 15 bases between. This CDR3 has 16 amino acids. The CDR3 sequence is CASSLGPGSSYNEQFF. The DNA for the CDR3 is TGTGCCAGCAGCTTAGGGCCCGGAAGCTCCTACAATGAGCAGTTCTTC.

This clone showed up just a few times. This chain links TRBV27 with TRBJ2-7; the D gene is possibly TRBD2 (6 bases). V lost 0 bases and J 0 bases, leaving 9 bases between the germline ends. The CDR3 spans 15 residues. Germline CDR1 is MNHEY and CDR2 is SMNVEV (reference sequence). This CDR3 reads CASSLSGRGSYEQYF. CDR3 coding DNA: TGTGCCAGCAGTTTATCGGGGCGGGGCTCCTACGAGCAGTACTTC.